This TCR beta chain was identified in a study of cytotoxic CD8 clonotypes in ibrutinib-treated CLL. Study background: Among patients, around 25 responded partially and 2 completely; some 15 then stayed remitted and some twelve progressed after median about 68 months.

V was pared by 3 bases and J by 5 bases, with 6 bases of the junction left unmatched. The germline gives CDR1 LGHNA, CDR2 YNFKEQ. This CDR3 is built from 15 residues. Only in-frame clones appear in the TCRdb table, and some are missing; sequencing was by immunoSEQ multiplex PCR. The sample lists 150,000 to 200,000 clones; 88% were seen once. The TCR was taken from a human donor with chronic lymphocytic leukemia. This rearrangement joins TRBV4-2 to TRBJ2-7; 11 bases map to TRBD2. Sequenced material: PBMCs, taken at disease progression, from a patient treated with ibrutinib. The CDR3 loop is CASSQATSGRNEQYF. The CDR3 DNA is TGTGCCAGCAGCCAGGCTACTAGCGGGAGAAACGAGCAGTACTTC.